This TCR beta chain appears in the sequencing data of a study of blood T cell repertoires in COVID-19 (dated by TCRdb to the early 2020s). Background on the whole study: Samples from collaborators originated in the United States, Italy and Spain and spanned both the acute and convalescent phases of COVID-19. The prospective study material was composed of cDNA or gDNA derived from T cells, B-cell-depleted T cells, or PBMCs. Subjects who had been exposed to COVID-19, were actively infected with it, or had recovered from it provided the deeply sampled blood TCRbeta repertoires that made up the dataset. The repertoires were made available in a free public database intended to serve as a resource for research on the immune response to SARS-CoV-2. Samples came from the ongoing ImmuneRACE study (first 160 participants) plus 1,254 subjects from 6 global collaborators. A de-identified subject ID, COVID-19 status, age in years and sex were almost always included in the sample metadata. Where available, HLA class I and class II types were obtained from metadata supplied by the sample provider rather than from assay-based typing.

Summary of the overall study and its limitations: The amount of clinical and demographic metadata varied by source and participant and was provided uncurated.

CDR1 and CDR2 (SGHRS, YFSETQ) derive from the germline V gene. The CDR3 contains 15 residues, cysteine and phenylalanine counted. Of the read, only the CDR3 DNA is kept; its 45 bases are in frame from base 1. Between the V and J ends, shortened by 0 bases and 7 bases respectively, the junction contains 17 bases. Participants in the prospective study were aged about 18 to 100 years, lived in under 30 United States geographic areas, and enrolled through a virtual design. Cohort assignment in the prospective study relied on participant-reported clinical history from a screening survey and a study questionnaire. Recovered participants in ImmuneRACE Cohort 3 were defined by two consecutive negative NP/OP PCR tests, clearance by a healthcare professional, or resolution of symptoms. Each participant in the prospective study had whole blood, serum and a nasopharyngeal or oropharyngeal swab collected by mobile phlebotomists. Over a 2-month period, participants in the prospective study had the option of providing additional blood draws and questionnaires. Before DNA extraction, blood samples from the prospective study were shipped at room temperature or frozen.

TCRbeta CDR3 regions were amplified from genomic DNA using the immunoSEQ Assay, a bias-controlled multiplex PCR. The authors processed their data as follows. Nucleated cell counts per sample were estimated from amplification of reference gene primers within the assay. Sequence reads were collapsed and filtered to measure the absolute abundance of every unique TCRbeta CDR3 rearrangement. For each sample, productive Simpson clonality was calculated as the square root of Simpson's diversity index across productive rearrangements. The table was pulled from immuneACCESS by TCRdb, which kept in-frame rearrangements only. Such tables lose some clones; where checked, under half of the loss comes from unresolved V genes, and the rest has no known cause. Clonal size and the V and J genes are those of that table, whereas D and trimming came from the DNA. The table for this sample lists about 300,000 clones; about nine tenths of them were counted only once. The top ten clonotypes cover approximately 4.1% of the sample.

Worth noting for this clone: Its target antigen remains unknown. Per-base quality was not reported, and no clone a single base away is much larger than it.

The chain is assembled from TRBV5-1 and TRBJ2-7; TRBD2 is possibly the D segment (5 matching bases). Source material: PBMCs or T cells enriched from blood (not recorded which). This TCR was recovered from a man aged 25 to 45 who had recovered from COVID-19. The nucleotide sequence is TGCGCCAGCAGCTTGGAGTGGCCCCTTAAGCGGGAGCAGTACTTC. Translation gives CASSLEWPLKREQYF.